Listed below are T cell receptor beta chains from one sample, sequenced in a study of cytomegalovirus exposure and HLA in healthy donors. Only in-frame clones appear in the TCRdb table, and some are missing; sequencing was by immunoSEQ multiplex PCR. The table records about 130,000 clones, about four fifths of them present only once. Sample: PBMCs. These receptor sequences come from a male donor in good health and CMV-seronegative. The CDR3 runs from the conserved cysteine through the conserved F or W. Each record gives: CDR3 protein, CDR3 DNA, V gene, CDR3 length, D gene, clone size, J gene. The D gene is left open where the match is weak. Only part of the rows carry a size: once, few, many, or a class if the clone is expanded.

CDR3aa: CASSLRGTYGLAGAEQFF; CDR3nt: TGTGCCAGCAGCTTACGGGGTACGTATGGGCTAGCGGGAGCAGAGCAGTTCTTC; v_gene: TRBV7-2; len: 18; d_gene: TRBD2; abundance: -; j_gene: TRBJ2-1
CDR3aa: CASSPRGGLRILNEKLLF; CDR3nt: TGTGCCAGCAGCCCACGCGGGGGACTGAGGATCCTTAATGAAAAACTGCTTTTT; v_gene: TRBV7-8; len: 18; d_gene: -; abundance: -; j_gene: TRBJ1-4
CDR3aa: CASDPAGGQGEQFF; CDR3nt: TGTGCCAGCGACCCTGCGGGGGGGCAGGGTGAGCAGTTCTTC; v_gene: TRBV7-9; len: 14; d_gene: TRBD2; abundance: -; j_gene: TRBJ2-1
CDR3aa: CASSLETGGGDQETQYF; CDR3nt: TGTGCCAGCAGCTTAGAAACTGGCGGGGGGGATCAAGAGACCCAGTACTTC; v_gene: TRBV11-3; len: 17; d_gene: TRBD2; abundance: -; j_gene: TRBJ2-5
CDR3aa: CASSQAGGDTQYF; CDR3nt: TGCGCCAGCAGCCAAGCGGGGGGAGATACGCAGTATTTT; v_gene: TRBV4-1; len: 13; d_gene: TRBD2; abundance: -; j_gene: TRBJ2-3
CDR3aa: CASSQRGTVYEQYF; CDR3nt: TGTGCCAGCAGCCAGCGGGGGACTGTCTACGAGCAGTACTTC; v_gene: TRBV6-5; len: 14; d_gene: TRBD2; abundance: -; j_gene: TRBJ2-7
CDR3aa: CSIQGQGVEKLFF; CDR3nt: TGCAGCATCCAGGGACAGGGCGTTGAAAAACTGTTTTTT; v_gene: TRBV29-1; len: 13; d_gene: TRBD1; abundance: -; j_gene: TRBJ1-4
CDR3aa: CASTRAVDYGYTF; CDR3nt: TGTGCCAGTACCAGGGCCGTAGACTATGGCTACACCTTC; v_gene: TRBV19; len: 13; d_gene: -; abundance: few; j_gene: TRBJ1-2
CDR3aa: CASSPDLNTEAFF; CDR3nt: TGTGCCAGCTCTCCTGACTTGAACACTGAAGCTTTCTTT; v_gene: TRBV18; len: 13; d_gene: -; abundance: -; j_gene: TRBJ1-1
CDR3aa: CATSRGGREQFF; CDR3nt: TGTGCCACCAGCAGAGGGGGCCGGGAGCAGTTCTTC; v_gene: TRBV15; len: 12; d_gene: -; abundance: -; j_gene: TRBJ2-1
CDR3aa: CASSLVRGSNSPLHF; CDR3nt: TGTGCCAGCAGCTTAGTAAGGGGCTCGAATTCACCCCTCCACTTT; v_gene: TRBV11-2; len: 15; d_gene: -; abundance: -; j_gene: TRBJ1-6
CDR3aa: CASSVGLSGGADTQYF; CDR3nt: TGTGCCAGCAGCGTAGGATTAAGCGGGGGTGCAGATACGCAGTATTTT; v_gene: TRBV9; len: 16; d_gene: TRBD2; abundance: -; j_gene: TRBJ2-3
CDR3aa: CASSFTSGEHTDTQYF; CDR3nt: TGTGCCAGCAGCTTCACTAGCGGGGAGCACACAGATACGCAGTATTTT; v_gene: TRBV7-2; len: 16; d_gene: TRBD2; abundance: -; j_gene: TRBJ2-3
CDR3aa: CAISESGQGNNQPQHF; CDR3nt: TGTGCCATCAGTGAGTCCGGACAGGGCAACAATCAGCCCCAGCATTTT; v_gene: TRBV10-3; len: 16; d_gene: TRBD1; abundance: once; j_gene: TRBJ1-5
CDR3aa: CAWSQGSRQPQHF; CDR3nt: TGTGCCTGGAGCCAGGGTAGCCGTCAGCCCCAGCATTTT; v_gene: TRBV30; len: 13; d_gene: -; abundance: -; j_gene: TRBJ1-5
CDR3aa: CASSLQGKDTQYF; CDR3nt: TGCGCCAGCAGTTTACAGGGAAAAGATACGCAGTATTTT; v_gene: TRBV10-1; len: 13; d_gene: -; abundance: -; j_gene: TRBJ2-3
CDR3aa: CASSYSMVDSIYGYTF; CDR3nt: TGTGCCAGCAGTTACTCTATGGTCGACTCCATTTATGGCTACACCTTC; v_gene: TRBV6-5; len: 16; d_gene: -; abundance: -; j_gene: TRBJ1-2
CDR3aa: CAWSETGRQPQHF; CDR3nt: TGTGCCTGGAGCGAGACAGGGAGACAGCCCCAGCATTTT; v_gene: TRBV30; len: 13; d_gene: TRBD1; abundance: -; j_gene: TRBJ1-5
CDR3aa: CASSRTSGGPNTGELFF; CDR3nt: TGTGCCAGCAGTCGGACTAGCGGGGGACCGAACACCGGGGAGCTGTTTTTT; v_gene: TRBV2; len: 17; d_gene: TRBD2; abundance: -; j_gene: TRBJ2-2
CDR3aa: CASSLLAGERDTQYF; CDR3nt: TGTGCCAGCAGTTTACTAGCGGGGGAGAGAGATACGCAGTATTTT; v_gene: TRBV6-5; len: 15; d_gene: TRBD2; abundance: -; j_gene: TRBJ2-3